One sample yielded the 5 T cell receptor beta chains listed below, sequenced in a study of vaccination effects on CD4 cells after COVID-19. Antigen specificity for these receptors is unknown. Before sequencing took place, the ViraFEST assay used viral peptide pools to expand antigen-specific CD4+ T cells. The culture ran for roughly ten days before CD4+ T cells were isolated. All vaccine recipients tested negative for nucleocapsid antibodies and had never contracted SARS-CoV-2 infection. Profiling relied on immunoSEQ multiplex PCR, and the TCRdb table lists in-frame clones only, not all of them. The sample lists roughly 41,000 clones; about two thirds were seen once. The sequencing used CD4+ T cells from PBMCs cultured with HCoV-OC43 spike peptides, collected before COVID-19 vaccination. Subset: HCoV-OC43 spike overlapping peptide pool stimulation. The receptors stem from a human donor who received a COVID-19 vaccine.

The V gene is TRBV9, the J gene TRBJ2-2; TRBD1 matches at 7 bases. Unmatched junction bases numbered 8, after V lost 4 bases and J lost 2 bases. Germline-derived CDR1 and CDR2 are SGDLS and YYNGEE. The CDR3 length is 16 residues. CDR3 sequence: CASSPYNRGNTGELFF. DNA of the CDR3: TGTGCCAGCAGCCCATACAACAGGGGTAACACCGGGGAGCTGTTTTTT.

CDR3: CASSLSGGFTDTQYF. As DNA, the CDR3 is TGTGCCAGCAGCCTTAGCGGGGGGTTCACAGATACGCAGTATTTT. The chain couples TRBV5-4 to TRBJ2-3, with 10 bases that match TRBD2. CDR3 length equals 15 residues. V shed 4 bases, J shed 2 bases, and the junction held 4 bases outside the gene matches. Germline V CDR1 and CDR2: SGHNT, YYREEE (reference sequence).

This clone was seen just once. J is TRBJ1-1 and V is TRBV7-9; 8 bases are shared with TRBD1. CDR1 and CDR2 from the germline V gene are SEHNR and FQNEAQ (reference sequence). This CDR3 spans 13 amino acids. Trimming cost V 4 bases and J 8 bases; bases outside gene matches: 6. This chain's CDR3 is CASSSSTGGEAFF. The CDR3, as DNA: TGTGCCAGCAGCTCTTCAACAGGGGGGGAAGCTTTCTTT.

This chain joins TRBV30 and TRBJ1-5; D possibly corresponds to TRBD1 (5 bases). The V gene lost 3 bases and the J gene lost 7 bases, with 13 bases spanning the gap. There are 13 residues in the CDR3. CDR1 is GTSNPN, CDR2 SVGIG, per germline (reference sequence). CDR3 loop: CAWRVSGGQPQHF. The DNA of the CDR3 is TGTGCCTGGAGGGTAAGCGGGGGACAGCCCCAGCATTTT.

The chain links TRBV12-5 to TRBJ1-1, with D unresolved. This CDR3 spans 13 amino acids. Trimming pared 11 bases from V and 0 bases from J, leaving 13 bases between. CDR1 LGHNT and CDR2 FRNRAP come from the germline V gene. The CDR3 region has the DNA TGTGCTGTGAGTAGGACCCTGAACACTGAAGCTTTCTTT. Protein product: CAVSRTLNTEAFF.